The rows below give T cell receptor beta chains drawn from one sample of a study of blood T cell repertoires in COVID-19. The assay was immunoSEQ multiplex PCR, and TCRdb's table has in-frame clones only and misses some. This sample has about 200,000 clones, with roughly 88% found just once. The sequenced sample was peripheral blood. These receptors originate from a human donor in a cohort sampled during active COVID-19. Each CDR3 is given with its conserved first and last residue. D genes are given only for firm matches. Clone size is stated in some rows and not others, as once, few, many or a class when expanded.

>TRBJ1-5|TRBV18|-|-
TGTGCCAGCTCACCACGGGGGGTAGGCAATCAGCCCCAGCATTTT
CASSPRGVGNQPQHF
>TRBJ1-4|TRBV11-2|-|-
TGTGCCAGCAGCCGCCGGAGGCTCGATAATGAAAAACTGTTTTTT
CASSRRRLDNEKLFF
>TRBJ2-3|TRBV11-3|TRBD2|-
TGTGCCAGCAGCCGGACTAGCGGGAACCAACGAGATACGCAGTATTTT
CASSRTSGNQRDTQYF
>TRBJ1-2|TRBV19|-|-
TGTGCCACCCAGACAGGCTCGTTTGGCTACACCTTC
CATQTGSFGYTF
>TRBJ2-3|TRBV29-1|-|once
TGCAGCGTTGAAGATCGGGAGCGGAGCACAGATACGCAGTATTTT
CSVEDRERSTDTQYF
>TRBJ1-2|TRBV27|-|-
TGTGCCAGCAGTTCTCACCCCTCCAGGGCGGACGGCTACACCTTC
CASSSHPSRADGYTF
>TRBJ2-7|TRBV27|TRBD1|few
TGTGCCAGCAGCCCGGACAGGGGTACCCCGCGGTACTTC
CASSPDRGTPRYF
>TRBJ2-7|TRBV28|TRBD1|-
TGTGCCAGCAGTTTAGGGTTGGGACAGGGACCCTACGAGCAGTACTTC
CASSLGLGQGPYEQYF
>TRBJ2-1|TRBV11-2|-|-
TGTGCCAGCAGCCACTCCCGGTACAATGAGCAGTTCTTC
CASSHSRYNEQFF
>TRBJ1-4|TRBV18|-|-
TGTGCCAGCTCACCGAGGGCAGAAGTTAATGAAAAACTGTTTTTT
CASSPRAEVNEKLFF
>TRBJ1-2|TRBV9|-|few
TGTGCCAGCAGCGTAGCGCGCGGTCCCTATGGCTACACCTTC
CASSVARGPYGYTF
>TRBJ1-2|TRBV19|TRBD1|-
TGTGCCAGTAGCGACAGGGCTAGGGATGGCTACACCTTC
CASSDRARDGYTF
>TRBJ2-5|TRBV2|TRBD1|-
TGTGCCAGCAGTCGCTCACAGGGGGTAGGAATTCGAGAGACCCAGTACTTC
CASSRSQGVGIRETQYF
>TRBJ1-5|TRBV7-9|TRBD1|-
TGTGCCAGCAGCATGACAGGGATCAATCAGCCCCAGCATTTT
CASSMTGINQPQHF
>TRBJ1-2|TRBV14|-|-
TGTGCCAGCAGCCCCCGCCGACGGGATGGCTACACCTTC
CASSPRRRDGYTF